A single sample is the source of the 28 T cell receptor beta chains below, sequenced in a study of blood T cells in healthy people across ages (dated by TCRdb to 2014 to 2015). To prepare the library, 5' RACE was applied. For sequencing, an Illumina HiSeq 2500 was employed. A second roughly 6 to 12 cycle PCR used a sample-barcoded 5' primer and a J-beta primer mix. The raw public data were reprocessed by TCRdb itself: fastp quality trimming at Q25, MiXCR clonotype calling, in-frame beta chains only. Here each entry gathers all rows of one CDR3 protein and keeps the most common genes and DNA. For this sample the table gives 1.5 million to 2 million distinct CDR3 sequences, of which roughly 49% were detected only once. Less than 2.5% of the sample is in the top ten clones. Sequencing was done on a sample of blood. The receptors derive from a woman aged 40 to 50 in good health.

The chain's CDR3 is CASSPRTVGNAATNEKLFF. CDR3 bases: TGTGCCAGCAGCCCCCGGACAGTCGGCAACGCAGCAACTAATGAAAAACTGTTTTTT. V usage is TRBV3-1 and J usage is TRBJ1-4; D may be TRBD1 (6 bases). Trimming removed 4 bases at V and 0 bases at J, with 21 bases between. The CDR3 has 19 amino acids. Germline CDR1 and CDR2: LGHDT and YNNKEL (reference sequence).

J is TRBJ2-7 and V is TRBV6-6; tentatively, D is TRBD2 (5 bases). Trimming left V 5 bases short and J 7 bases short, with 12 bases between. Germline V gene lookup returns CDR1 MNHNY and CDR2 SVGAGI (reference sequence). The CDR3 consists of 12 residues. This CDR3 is CASSPQSGEQYF. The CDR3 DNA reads TGTGCCAGCAGTCCCCAATCGGGAGAGCAGTACTTC.

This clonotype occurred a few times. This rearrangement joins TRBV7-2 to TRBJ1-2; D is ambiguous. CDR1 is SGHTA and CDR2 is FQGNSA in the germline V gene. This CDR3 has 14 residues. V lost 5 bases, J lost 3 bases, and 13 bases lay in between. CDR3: CASSALEVYYGYTF. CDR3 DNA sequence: TGTGCCAGCAGCGCTCTGGAGGTTTACTATGGCTACACCTTC.

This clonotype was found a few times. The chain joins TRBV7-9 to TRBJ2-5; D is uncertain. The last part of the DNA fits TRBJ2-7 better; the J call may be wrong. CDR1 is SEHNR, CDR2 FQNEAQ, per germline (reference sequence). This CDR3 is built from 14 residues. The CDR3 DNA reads TGTGCCAGCAGTTATGCAGAAAAAGCCTACGAGCAGTACTTC. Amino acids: CASSYAEKAYEQYF.

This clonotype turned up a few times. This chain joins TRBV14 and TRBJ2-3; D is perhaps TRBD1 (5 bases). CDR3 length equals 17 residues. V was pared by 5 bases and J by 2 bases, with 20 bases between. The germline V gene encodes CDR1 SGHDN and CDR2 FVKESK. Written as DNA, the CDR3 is TGTGCCAGCAGCAAAGTGGGGTCAGGGTTGGTCACAGATACGCAGTATTTT. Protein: CASSKVGSGLVTDTQYF.

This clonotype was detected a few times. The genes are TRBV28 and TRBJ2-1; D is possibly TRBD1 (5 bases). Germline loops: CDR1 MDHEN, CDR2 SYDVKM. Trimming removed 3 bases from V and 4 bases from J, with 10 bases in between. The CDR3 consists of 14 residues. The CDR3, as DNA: TGTGCCAGCAGTTTTTCTAGACAGTACAATGAGCAGTTCTTC. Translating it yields CASSFSRQYNEQFF.

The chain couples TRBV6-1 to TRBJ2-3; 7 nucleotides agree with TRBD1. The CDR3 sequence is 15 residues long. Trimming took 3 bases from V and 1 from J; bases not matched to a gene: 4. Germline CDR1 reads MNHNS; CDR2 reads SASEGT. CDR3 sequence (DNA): TGTGCCAGCAGTGACACAGGGACAGGCACAGATACGCAGTATTTT. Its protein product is CASSDTGTGTDTQYF.

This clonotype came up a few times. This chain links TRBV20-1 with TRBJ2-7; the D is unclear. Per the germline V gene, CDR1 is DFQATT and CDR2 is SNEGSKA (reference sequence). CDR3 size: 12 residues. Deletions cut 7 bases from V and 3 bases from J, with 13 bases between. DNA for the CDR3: TGCAGTGGTTTAGGTTTGTTCTACGAGCAGTACTTC. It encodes CSGLGLFYEQYF.

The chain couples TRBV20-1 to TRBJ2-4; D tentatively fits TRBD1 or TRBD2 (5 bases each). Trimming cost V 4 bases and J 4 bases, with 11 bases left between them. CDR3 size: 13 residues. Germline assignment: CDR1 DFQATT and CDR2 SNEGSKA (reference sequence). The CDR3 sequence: CSAIEGPKNIQYF. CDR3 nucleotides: TGCAGTGCTATCGAGGGACCGAAAAACATTCAGTACTTC.

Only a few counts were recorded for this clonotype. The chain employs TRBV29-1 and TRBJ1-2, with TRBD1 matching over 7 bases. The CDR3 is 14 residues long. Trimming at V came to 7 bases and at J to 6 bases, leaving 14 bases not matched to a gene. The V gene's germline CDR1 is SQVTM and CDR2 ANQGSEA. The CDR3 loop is CSAVVGRGRNGYTF. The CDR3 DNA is TGCAGCGCCGTGGTGGGCAGGGGGAGAAATGGCTACACCTTC.

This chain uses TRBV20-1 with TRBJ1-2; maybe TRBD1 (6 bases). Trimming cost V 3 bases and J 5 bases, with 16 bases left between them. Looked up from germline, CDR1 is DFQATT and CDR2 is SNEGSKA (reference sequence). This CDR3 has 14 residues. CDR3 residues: CSARGNRDSYGYTF. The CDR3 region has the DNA TGCAGTGCTAGGGGGAACAGGGATTCGTATGGCTACACCTTC.

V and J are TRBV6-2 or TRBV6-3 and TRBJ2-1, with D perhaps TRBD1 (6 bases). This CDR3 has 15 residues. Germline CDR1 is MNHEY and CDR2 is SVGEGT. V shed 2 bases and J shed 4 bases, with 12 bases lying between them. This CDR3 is CASSYPRGRYNEQFF. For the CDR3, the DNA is TGTGCCAGCAGTTACCCCAGGGGACGATACAATGAGCAGTTCTTC.

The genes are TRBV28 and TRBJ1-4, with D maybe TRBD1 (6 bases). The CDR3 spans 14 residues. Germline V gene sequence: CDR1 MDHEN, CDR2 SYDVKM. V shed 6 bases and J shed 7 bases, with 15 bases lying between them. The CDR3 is CASSPAGAGEKLFF. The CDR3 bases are TGTGCCAGCAGCCCGGCGGGGGCCGGTGAAAAACTGTTTTTT.

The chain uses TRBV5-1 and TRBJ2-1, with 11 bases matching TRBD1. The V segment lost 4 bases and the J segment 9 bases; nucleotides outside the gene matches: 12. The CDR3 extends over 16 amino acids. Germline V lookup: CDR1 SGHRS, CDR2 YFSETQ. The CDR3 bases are TGCGCCAGCAGCCCGGCCCTCGGACAGGGGGCTGGTGAGCAGTTCTTC. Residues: CASSPALGQGAGEQFF. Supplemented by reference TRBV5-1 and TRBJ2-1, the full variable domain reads KAGVTQTPRYLIKTRGQQVTLSCSPISGHRSVSWYQQTPGQGLQFLFEYFSETQRNKGNFPGRFSGRQFSNSRSEMNVSTLELGDSALYLCASSPALGQGAGEQFFGPGTRLTVL.

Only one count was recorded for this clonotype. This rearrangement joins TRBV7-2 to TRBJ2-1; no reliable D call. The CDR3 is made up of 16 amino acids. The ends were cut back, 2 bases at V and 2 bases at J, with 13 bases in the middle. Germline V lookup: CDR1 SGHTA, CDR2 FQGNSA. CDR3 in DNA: TGTGCCAGCAGCTTATCAAGCACCCCTCCCTACAATGAGCAGTTCTTC. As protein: CASSLSSTPPYNEQFF.

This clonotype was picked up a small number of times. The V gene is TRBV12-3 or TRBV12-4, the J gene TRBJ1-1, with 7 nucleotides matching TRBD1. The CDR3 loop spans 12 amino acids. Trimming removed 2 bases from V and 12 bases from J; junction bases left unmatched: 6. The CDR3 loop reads CASSLTDREPFF. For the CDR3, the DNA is TGTGCCAGCAGTTTAACCGACAGGGAGCCTTTCTTT.

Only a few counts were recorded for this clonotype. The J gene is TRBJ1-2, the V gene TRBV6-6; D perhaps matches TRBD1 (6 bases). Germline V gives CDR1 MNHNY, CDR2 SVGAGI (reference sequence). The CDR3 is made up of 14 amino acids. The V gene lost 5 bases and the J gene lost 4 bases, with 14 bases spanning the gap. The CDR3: CASSGGQTLYGYTF. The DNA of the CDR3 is TGTGCCAGCAGTGGTGGACAGACACTCTATGGCTACACCTTC.

CDR3 nucleotide sequence: TGTGCCAGCAGTGAATGGGGACAGGGGGCGAAGGGTAATGAGCAGTTCTTC. Its protein product is CASSEWGQGAKGNEQFF. The V and J genes are TRBV25-1 and TRBJ2-1, with 12 bases lining up with TRBD1. CDR3 length equals 17 residues. J gave up 7 bases and V 1 base, and 8 bases lay outside the gene matches. Germline V gene sequence: CDR1 MGHDK, CDR2 SYGVNS.

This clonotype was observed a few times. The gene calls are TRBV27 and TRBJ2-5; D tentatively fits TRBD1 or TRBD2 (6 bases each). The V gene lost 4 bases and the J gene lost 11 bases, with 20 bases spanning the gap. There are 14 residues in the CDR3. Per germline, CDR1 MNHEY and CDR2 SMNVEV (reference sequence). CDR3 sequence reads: CASSSLWGADEQYF. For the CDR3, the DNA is TGTGCCAGCAGTTCCCTCTGGGGGGCTGATGAGCAGTACTTC.

The CDR3 here is CASSLPTGTGGSEQFF. Written as DNA, the CDR3 is TGTGCCAGCAGCTTACCCACCGGGACAGGGGGCTCTGAGCAGTTCTTC. The chain joins TRBV7-9 to TRBJ2-1, with TRBD1 matching 12 bases. The CDR3 runs to 16 residues. J gave up 9 bases and V 2 bases, and 8 bases lay outside the gene matches. Germline loops: CDR1 SEHNR, CDR2 FQNEAQ (reference sequence).

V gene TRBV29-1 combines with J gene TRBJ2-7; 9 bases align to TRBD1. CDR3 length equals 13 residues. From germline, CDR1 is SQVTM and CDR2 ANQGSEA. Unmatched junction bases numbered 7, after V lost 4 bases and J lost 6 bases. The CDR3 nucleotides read TGCAGCGTTGTACCGGGACAGGGCCCCGAGCAGTACTTC. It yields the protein CSVVPGQGPEQYF.

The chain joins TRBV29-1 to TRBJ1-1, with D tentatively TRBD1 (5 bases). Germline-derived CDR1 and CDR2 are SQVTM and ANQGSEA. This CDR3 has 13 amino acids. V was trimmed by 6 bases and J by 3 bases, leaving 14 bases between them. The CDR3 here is CSVAMGGDTEAFF. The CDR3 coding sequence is TGCAGCGTCGCCATGGGGGGGGACACTGAAGCTTTCTTT.

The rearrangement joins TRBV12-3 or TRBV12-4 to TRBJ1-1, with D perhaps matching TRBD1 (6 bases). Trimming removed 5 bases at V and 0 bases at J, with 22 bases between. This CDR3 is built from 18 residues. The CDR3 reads CASSILWWGGPMNTEAFF. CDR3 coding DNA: TGTGCCAGCAGTATTCTGTGGTGGGGGGGCCCGATGAACACTGAAGCTTTCTTT.

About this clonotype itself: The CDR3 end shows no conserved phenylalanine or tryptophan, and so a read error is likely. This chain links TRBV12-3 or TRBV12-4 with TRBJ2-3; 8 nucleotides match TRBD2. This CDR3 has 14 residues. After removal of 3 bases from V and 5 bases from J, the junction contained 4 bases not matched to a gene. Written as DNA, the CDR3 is TGTGCCAGCAGTTTCGGGGGGGGCGGAGATACGCAGTATTCT. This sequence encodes CASSFGGGGDTQYS.

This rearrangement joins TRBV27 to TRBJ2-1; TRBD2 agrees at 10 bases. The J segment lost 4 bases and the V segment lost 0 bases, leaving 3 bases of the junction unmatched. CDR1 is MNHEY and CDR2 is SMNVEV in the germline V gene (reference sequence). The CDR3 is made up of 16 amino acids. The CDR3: CASSLSKTSGYNEQFF. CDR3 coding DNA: TGTGCCAGCAGTTTATCGAAGACTAGCGGGTACAATGAGCAGTTCTTC.

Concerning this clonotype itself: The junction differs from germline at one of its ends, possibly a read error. CDR3 loop: CAGSTTGGSYEQYF. The CDR3, as DNA: TGTGCCGGCAGTACGACAGGGGGGTCCTACGAGCAGTACTTC. The chain has TRBV28 and TRBJ2-5, with TRBD1 matching over 9 bases. The end of the DNA fits TRBJ2-7 better, so the J call may be wrong. CDR3 size: 14 residues. Germline CDR1 reads MDHEN; CDR2 reads SYDVKM.

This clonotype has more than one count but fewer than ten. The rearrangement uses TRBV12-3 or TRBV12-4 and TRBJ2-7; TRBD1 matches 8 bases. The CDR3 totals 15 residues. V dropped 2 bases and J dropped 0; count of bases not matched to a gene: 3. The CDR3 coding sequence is TGTGCCAGCAGTTTACACAGGGGGAACTCCTACGAGCAGTACTTC. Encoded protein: CASSLHRGNSYEQYF.

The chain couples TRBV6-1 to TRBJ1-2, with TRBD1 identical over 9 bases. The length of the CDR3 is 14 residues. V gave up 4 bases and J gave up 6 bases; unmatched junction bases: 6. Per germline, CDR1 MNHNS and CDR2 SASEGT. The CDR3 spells CASSVWTGEDGYTF. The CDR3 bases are TGTGCCAGCAGTGTATGGACAGGGGAGGATGGCTACACCTTC.